One TCR beta chain is described in this entry. Its antigen is not identified. Primers: 60 Vbeta forward and 13 Jbeta reverse. The repertoire was sequenced with immunoSEQ multiplex PCR; TCRdb's copy has only in-frame clones and lacks some. The profile shows some 99,000 clones, roughly 79% of them singletons. The data belong to a study of cytomegalovirus exposure and HLA in healthy donors. General observations from the study: A later analysis, which compared TCR beta chains of equal frequency, found the HLA-associated ones more clonally expanded.

The CDR3 has 15 amino acids. Per the germline V gene, CDR1 is MDHEN and CDR2 is SYDVKM. Germline trimming cut 6 bases from V and 3 bases from J; bases unmatched to any gene: 9. V and J are TRBV28 and TRBJ2-5; TRBD2 matches 8 bases. Sequenced: PBMCs. This sequence was found in a woman in her 30s in good health and CMV-seronegative. The CDR3 DNA is TGTGCCAGCAGCACCTCTTTTAGCGGGAAAGAGACCCAGTACTTC. It specifies CASSTSFSGKETQYF.